Below are 26 T cell receptor beta chains sequenced from a single sample in a study of immune evolution from preneoplasia to lung adenocarcinoma. Produced via immunoSEQ multiplex PCR; TCRdb's table is partial and in-frame only. The sample lists 8,000 to 10,000 clones, approximately 90% seen once, with 2.5% to 3.5% in the top ten. Sequenced: FFPE invasive lung adenocarcinoma tissue. The source of these receptors is a person aged 65 to 85 with invasive lung adenocarcinoma. Some clones in this sample may be carry-over from other donors' samples.

This rearrangement joins TRBV9 to TRBJ2-3; D unresolved. The germline V gene has CDR1 SGDLS and CDR2 YYNGEE. The CDR3 is 15 residues long. Trimming shortened V by 3 bases and J by 4 bases, and 15 bases separated the two germline ends. CDR3 residues: CASSALSDVADTQYF. CDR3 sequence (DNA): TGTGCCAGCAGCGCCTTGAGTGACGTCGCAGATACGCAGTATTTT.

V gene TRBV29-1 combines with J gene TRBJ2-7; D not certain. Trimming cost V 6 bases and J 5 bases, with 17 bases left between them. Germline CDR1 and CDR2: SQVTM and ANQGSEA. CDR3 length: 13 residues. Here the CDR3 reads CSVRVANLDEQYF. The CDR3 region has the DNA TGCAGCGTACGGGTGGCGAACTTGGACGAGCAGTACTTC.

This chain uses TRBV25-1 with TRBJ2-5; D remains ambiguous. The V and J ends lost 1 base and 5 bases respectively, with 17 bases between them. The germline V gene encodes CDR1 MGHDK and CDR2 SYGVNS. The CDR3 runs 16 residues. The CDR3 reads CASSESLADRRETQYF. CDR3 DNA sequence: TGTGCCAGCAGTGAATCTTTGGCAGATAGACGTGAGACCCAGTACTTC.

Only a few counts were recorded for this clone. The rearrangement uses TRBV6-1 and TRBJ2-2; D uncertain. V was cut by 0 bases and J by 3 bases, with 2 bases left in between. The CDR3 is 13 residues long. From germline, CDR1 is MNHNS and CDR2 SASEGT. CDR3 residues: CASSEADTGELFF. In DNA form, the CDR3 reads TGTGCCAGCAGTGAAGCGGACACCGGGGAGCTGTTTTTT.

Written as DNA, the CDR3 is TGTGCCAGCAGTTTATACGCCGGGCGAACTAGCAGGCCCTACAATGAGCAGTTCTTC. Protein: CASSLYAGRTSRPYNEQFF. The V gene is TRBV28, the J gene TRBJ2-1, with D maybe TRBD2 (6 bases). The ends were cut back, 1 base at V and 2 bases at J, with 21 bases in the middle. Germline V gene sequence: CDR1 MDHEN, CDR2 SYDVKM. This CDR3 contains 19 residues.

The genes are TRBV27 and TRBJ2-3; maybe TRBD2 (5 bases). The CDR3 length is 15 residues. V was trimmed by 3 bases and J by 6 bases, leaving 16 bases between them. Germline V gene lookup returns CDR1 MNHEY and CDR2 SMNVEV (reference sequence). The CDR3 nucleotides read TGTGCCAGCAGTTTGGGCAGAGGGCAAGGTGATACGCAGTATTTT. Encoded protein: CASSLGRGQGDTQYF.

The rearrangement joins TRBV28 to TRBJ1-5; TRBD1 is a possible D gene (6 bases). The V end lost 2 bases, the J end lost 4 bases, and 9 bases lay between the germline ends. The CDR3 runs to 14 residues. Per the germline V gene, CDR1 is MDHEN and CDR2 is SYDVKM. The CDR3 here is CASSLGQGNQPQHF. As DNA, the CDR3 is TGTGCCAGCAGTTTAGGCCAGGGGAATCAGCCCCAGCATTTT.

This chain joins TRBV30 and TRBJ2-6; 10 bases fit TRBD1. The CDR3 totals 15 residues. The V gene's germline CDR1 is GTSNPN and CDR2 SVGIG (reference sequence). The ends lost 7 bases at V and 0 bases at J; junction bases unmatched: 3. Here the CDR3 DNA reads TGTGCCTATGGACAGGGGGGCTCTGGGGCCAACGTCCTGACTTTC. Its translation: CAYGQGGSGANVLTF. Complete variable domain (other parts from reference TRBV30 and TRBJ2-6): SQTIHQWPATLVQPVGSPLSLECTVEGTSNPNLYWYRQAAGRGLQLLFYSVGIGQISSEVPQNLSASRPQDRQFILSSKKLLLSDSGFYLCAYGQGGSGANVLTFGAGSRLTVL.

The chain recombines TRBV9 with TRBJ2-7; 10 positions match TRBD1. The germline gives CDR1 SGDLS, CDR2 YYNGEE. The V and J ends lost 5 bases and 6 bases, in that order; junction bases with no gene match: 8. This CDR3 contains 14 residues. The DNA for the CDR3 is TGTGCCAGCAGTAAAGACAGGGGGCAGCGCGAGCAGTACTTC. This codes for CASSKDRGQREQYF.

The CDR3 bases are TGTGCCTGGAGTGCGCGCCTCCCGGGGGAGCAGTACTTC. It encodes CAWSARLPGEQYF. V and J are TRBV30 and TRBJ2-7; possibly TRBD2 for D (5 bases). The CDR3 runs 13 residues. CDR1 and CDR2 from the germline V gene are GTSNPN and SVGIG (reference sequence). V lost 1 base to trimming and J lost 7 bases, with 14 bases between them.

V usage is TRBV29-1 and J usage is TRBJ2-7, with D perhaps matching TRBD2 (6 bases). V shed 7 bases and J shed 3 bases, with 10 bases lying between them. Germline CDR1 reads SQVTM; CDR2 reads ANQGSEA. CDR3 length: 11 residues. CDR3 DNA sequence: TGCAGCGCCGCGGGGATCTACGAGCAGTACTTC. It is translated as CSAAGIYEQYF.

The chain recombines TRBV28 with TRBJ2-7; 7 nucleotides align to TRBD1. CDR1 is MDHEN, CDR2 SYDVKM, per germline. The CDR3 runs 13 residues. V was pared by 7 bases and J by 5 bases, with 8 bases of the junction left unmatched. The CDR3 sequence is CASTDRVSDEQYF. The DNA of the CDR3 is TGTGCCAGCACCGACAGGGTGAGCGACGAGCAGTACTTC.

The V gene is TRBV4-1, the J gene TRBJ2-7, with D possibly matching TRBD1 (5 bases). Trimming removed 3 bases at V and 6 bases at J, with 21 bases between. The CDR3 totals 16 residues. Germline V lookup: CDR1 MGHRA, CDR2 YSYEKL. The CDR3 nucleotides read TGCGCCAGCAGCCAGAACCCCAGGGCCTCCGGGTCCGAGCAGTACTTC. It is translated as CASSQNPRASGSEQYF.

The chain recombines TRBV5-4 with TRBJ2-3; no clear D gene. The V end was cut by 4 bases, the J end by 1 base, with 10 bases between. The CDR3 totals 14 residues. The V gene's germline CDR1 is SGHNT and CDR2 YYREEE (reference sequence). The CDR3 sequence: CASSPGRGTDTQYF. CDR3 in DNA: TGTGCCAGCAGCCCGGGCCGGGGCACAGATACGCAGTATTTT. The complete variable domain, with remaining parts taken from reference TRBV5-4 and TRBJ2-3, reads ETGVTQSPTHLIKTRGQQVTLRCSSQSGHNTVSWYQQALGQGPQFIFQYYREEENGRGNFPPRFSGLQFPNYSSELNVNALELDDSALYLCASSPGRGTDTQYFGPGTRLTVL.

The chain uses TRBV30 and TRBJ1-1, with 7 bases lining up with TRBD1. In germline, CDR1 is GTSNPN, CDR2 SVGIG (reference sequence). V dropped 5 bases and J dropped 5; count of bases not matched to a gene: 5. This CDR3 comprises 12 residues. The CDR3 protein is CAWATGWTEAFF. The CDR3 DNA sequence: TGTGCCTGGGCGACAGGGTGGACTGAAGCTTTCTTT.

The chain combines TRBV6-6 with TRBJ2-5, with 7 bases identical to TRBD2. In germline, CDR1 is MNHNY, CDR2 SVGAGI (reference sequence). Trimming cost V 2 bases and J 4 bases; bases outside gene matches: 1. CDR3 length: 13 residues. The CDR3 DNA reads as TGTGCCAGCAGTTACGGCGGGGGAGAGACCCAGTACTTC. It specifies CASSYGGGETQYF.

V usage is TRBV30 and J usage is TRBJ2-7; D call uncertain. CDR1 is GTSNPN and CDR2 is SVGIG in the germline V gene (reference sequence). This CDR3 comprises 12 residues. The V gene lost 4 bases and the J gene lost 2 bases, with 9 bases spanning the gap. CDR3 sequence reads: CAWKSQTYEQYF. The DNA of the CDR3 is TGTGCCTGGAAATCTCAGACCTACGAGCAGTACTTC.

The chain uses TRBV6-6 and TRBJ1-3, with D perhaps matching TRBD1 (5 bases). The CDR3 extends over 16 amino acids. Germline loops: CDR1 MNHNY, CDR2 SVGAGI (reference sequence). Trimming stripped 5 bases from V and 0 bases from J, with 14 bases between. CDR3: CASSPRGGVSGNTIYF. CDR3 coding DNA: TGTGCCAGCAGTCCCCGCGGAGGGGTCTCTGGAAACACCATATATTTT.

The gene calls are TRBV5-1 and TRBJ1-1; D ambiguous. Trimming shortened V by 1 base and J by 4 bases, and 8 bases separated the two germline ends. The CDR3 consists of 13 residues. Looked up from germline, CDR1 is SGHRS and CDR2 is YFSETQ. The CDR3 sequence is CASSLTSITEAFF. The CDR3 nucleotides are TGCGCCAGCAGCTTGACATCAATCACTGAAGCTTTCTTT.

The chain carries TRBV6-6 and TRBJ2-7, with D tentatively TRBD1 (5 bases). Trimming shortened V by 2 bases and J by 6 bases, and 11 bases separated the two germline ends. The CDR3 is 13 residues long. Germline loops: CDR1 MNHNY, CDR2 SVGAGI (reference sequence). As DNA, the CDR3 is TGTGCCAGCAGTTACCAGGGCCGCCTCGAGCAGTACTTC. Encoded protein: CASSYQGRLEQYF.

The chain joins TRBV25-1 to TRBJ1-4, with D possibly being TRBD1 (5 bases). Trimming took off 4 bases at V and 10 bases at J, with 16 bases between the two ends. This CDR3 is built from 14 residues. CDR1 is MGHDK, CDR2 SYGVNS, per germline. CDR3 amino acids: CASSVGEVGGKLFF. The CDR3 DNA sequence: TGTGCCAGCAGTGTAGGGGAGGTCGGGGGAAAACTGTTTTTT.

A single count supports this clone. J is TRBJ1-1 and V is TRBV11-2, with 8 bases identical to TRBD1. CDR1 SGHAT and CDR2 FQNNGV come from the germline V gene. This CDR3 is 16 amino acids long. The ends lost 5 bases at V and 1 base at J; junction bases unmatched: 9. This chain's CDR3 is CASSPQGARKNTEAFF. The CDR3 nucleotides are TGTGCCAGCAGCCCCCAGGGGGCGCGTAAGAACACTGAAGCTTTCTTT.

This clone was found once. The V and J genes are TRBV5-1 and TRBJ1-2, with D unresolved. Germline V lookup: CDR1 SGHRS, CDR2 YFSETQ. The V and J ends lost 0 bases and 2 bases respectively, with 8 bases between them. The CDR3 runs to 14 residues. In DNA form, the CDR3 reads TGCGCCAGCAGCTTGGATGTCAGAAACTATGGCTACACCTTC. Its protein product is CASSLDVRNYGYTF.

The chain carries TRBV5-1 and TRBJ1-2; TRBD1 might be the D (5 bases). Per germline, CDR1 SGHRS and CDR2 YFSETQ. The CDR3 consists of 12 residues. V lost 3 bases and J lost 5, with 8 bases in between. CDR3 region: CASSWGEYGYTF. The CDR3 nucleotides are TGCGCCAGCAGCTGGGGGGAATATGGCTACACCTTC.

The chain is built from TRBV27 and TRBJ2-3; D uncertain. Looked up from germline, CDR1 is MNHEY and CDR2 is SMNVEV (reference sequence). V was trimmed by 0 bases and J by 5 bases, leaving 12 bases between them. This CDR3 has 15 residues. The CDR3 is CASSLSAAVGDTQYF. In DNA form, the CDR3 reads TGTGCCAGCAGTTTATCCGCTGCTGTGGGAGATACGCAGTATTTT.

This sequence joins TRBV18 and TRBJ2-6; possibly TRBD2 for D (5 bases). Germline-derived CDR1 and CDR2 are KGHSH and LQKENI. V was trimmed by 3 bases and J by 1 base, leaving 13 bases between them. The CDR3 is 17 amino acids. CDR3 loop: CASSPSGSLSGANVLTF. CDR3 nucleotides: TGTGCCAGCTCACCGTCGGGAAGTCTTTCTGGGGCCAACGTCCTGACTTTC.